This TCR beta chain came from a study of STAT5B mutations in CD4+ large granular lymphocyte leukemia (dated by TCRdb to the early 2020s). Context from the whole study: Among the healthy controls, the CDR3 'QG' motif was associated with a particular HLA allele. The study compared the TCRbeta repertoires of patients with CD4+ T-cell large granular lymphocyte leukemia against those of healthy blood donors. Flow cytometry performed on FACSCanto II or FACSVerse showed that the purified fractions had more than 95% purity among lymphocytes. The paper as a whole reports these results and caveats: CD4-sorted patient repertoires appeared more clonal than healthy CD4+ repertoires, and this difference persisted after removing the putative leukemic clones. TRBV06-family usage was enriched among the top patient clones (8/27) compared with healthy controls (2/35). Data were not HLA-matched; higher clonality in CD4+ versus CD8+ T-LGLL could reflect the relatively small sample size. Each patient's main leukemic clonotypes were private, but approximately 23% of these clonotypes showed up at low frequency in the non-leukemic repertoires of other patients.

Healthy controls were 35 or so blood donors whose buffy coats came from the Finnish Red Cross blood service. All TCR-sequenced material derived from peripheral blood: patient blood samples and healthy donor buffy coats. Ficoll-Hypaque gradient centrifugation was used to isolate peripheral blood mononuclear cells. For the healthy controls, CD4+ cells were obtained from buffy coats by magnetic purification. Genomic DNA was extracted using the Gentra Puregene Cell and Tissue kit, and a Qubit 2.0 fluorometer was used to quantify it. Sequences SGHTA (CDR1) and FQGNSA (CDR2) are obtained from the germline V gene. Trimming accounts for 9 bases at V and 5 bases at J, while the number of junction bases matched to no gene is 17. The CDR3, cysteine through phenylalanine, is 16 amino acids long. CDR3 DNA is the only sequence kept; it has 48 bases, read in frame from the first base. This clone was observed a single time. Its target antigen remains unknown. No qualities accompany the bases; no much larger clone lies one base away.

The immunoSEQ assay at survey resolution was applied to genomic DNA for sequencing of TCRbeta rearrangements. The published analysis was carried out like this. A lowest detectable productive clonotype frequency of 2.59 x 10-5 was observed in the TCR sequencing data. Only productive TCRbeta rearrangements, defined as complete and in-frame sequences, were included in the analyses. Sample clonality was computed as Simpson clonality in the immunoSEQ Analyzer version 3.0. Clones were grouped by frequency into very rare, small, medium, large (1-20%) or hyperexpanded (>20%) categories. Generation probabilities were estimated with OLGA 1.2.3, V-gene circos plots were generated with VDJtools, specificities were searched for in VDJdb, and CDR3 motifs were identified with GLIPH. TCRdb stores this immuneACCESS table with in-frame sequences only. Part of the clones is absent; in the studies checked, under half of the shortfall reflects unresolved V genes, and no reason is known for the rest. The V and J calls and clone size were taken over from that table, and D and trimming were inferred from the DNA. This sample lists around 24,000 clones; approximately 79% were detected once. The top ten hold 0.5% to 0.65% of the sample.

The receptor chain draws on TRBV7-2 and TRBJ1-2; TRBD1 fits 8 bases in the junction. This receptor was taken from a human donor in good health. The specimen was CD4+ T cells from blood buffy coats. The CDR3 here reads CARQRPPRTGLYGYTF. DNA sequence: TGTGCCAGGCAACGACCCCCCCGGACAGGGCTTTATGGCTACACCTTC.